The 23 T cell receptor beta chains below come from one sample, sequenced in a study of neurological immune-mediated disorders. Specified time point: longitudinal time-point 3. TCRdb reprocessed the 5' RACE reads via MiXCR and lists one record per CDR3 protein. The data contain approximately 80,000 distinct CDR3 sequences, roughly 4.3% of them singletons. The sequenced material came from PBMCs. Every receptor here comes from a woman aged 55-70 years with multiple sclerosis.

This clonotype was seen many times. This chain uses TRBV15 with TRBJ1-2; D unresolved. The V end was cut by 0 bases, the J end by 4 bases, with 15 bases between. This CDR3 is 16 amino acids long. Germline CDR1 is LNHNV and CDR2 is YYDKDF (reference sequence). For the CDR3, the DNA is TGTGCCACCAGCAGAGATGGTGCGGCGCTTAGCTATGGCTACACCTTC. It codes for CATSRDGAALSYGYTF.

This clonotype was observed a handful of times. A much larger clone lies one base from this, so it may be a read error. The chain employs TRBV20-1 and TRBJ1-2, with D possibly matching TRBD1 (5 bases). Trimming removed 5 bases at V and 6 bases at J, with 10 bases between. The germline CDR1 and CDR2 sequences are DFQATT and SNEGSKA (reference sequence). This CDR3 has 11 residues. The CDR3 loop reads CSAGGGDGYTF. The CDR3 coding sequence is TGCAGTGCTGGGGGAGGGGATGGCTACACCTTC.

This clonotype was seen ten or more times. The chain is built from TRBV2 and TRBJ2-5, with 13 bases aligning to TRBD2. The CDR3 is made up of 17 amino acids. Trimming at V came to 5 bases and at J to 3 bases, leaving 9 bases not matched to a gene. Germline V gene data show CDR1 as SNHLY and CDR2 as FYNNEI. The CDR3, as DNA: TGTGCCAGCAGTACTCCTACTAGCGGGGGGGCCAAAGAGACCCAGTACTTC. Protein product: CASSTPTSGGAKETQYF.

This clonotype came up many times. The rearrangement uses TRBV7-8 and TRBJ1-1; 9 bases are a match to TRBD1. Trimming cost V 1 base and J 1 base; bases outside gene matches: 1. The germline CDR1 and CDR2 sequences are SGHVS and FQNEAQ. The CDR3 is made up of 15 amino acids. The CDR3 region is CASSLGQGGNTEAFF. CDR3 bases: TGTGCCAGCAGCTTAGGACAGGGGGGGAACACTGAAGCTTTCTTT.

This clonotype was picked up many times. The chain couples TRBV5-1 to TRBJ1-3; 8 nucleotides agree with TRBD1. V was pared by 5 bases and J by 6 bases, with 4 bases of the junction left unmatched. Germline V gene data show CDR1 as SGHRS and CDR2 as YFSETQ. The CDR3 contains 13 residues. This CDR3 is CASSQGQENTIYF. DNA of the CDR3: TGCGCCAGCAGTCAGGGACAGGAAAACACCATATATTTT.

A note on this clonotype: A clone one base away is much larger, so this may be a read error. The rearrangement links TRBV3-1 to TRBJ1-1; D perhaps matches TRBD1 (5 bases). Trimming removed 6 bases at V and 3 bases at J, with 11 bases between. Per germline, CDR1 LGHDT and CDR2 YNNKEL (reference sequence). The CDR3 sequence is 13 residues long. The CDR3 region is CASRQRGYTEAFF. The CDR3 nucleotides are TGTGCCAGCAGGCAGAGGGGATACACTGAAGCTTTCTTT.

This clonotype was seen at least ten times. The rearrangement uses TRBV10-2 and TRBJ1-2; tentatively, D is TRBD1 (5 bases). CDR1 is WSHSY and CDR2 is SAAADI in the germline V gene. V shed 8 bases and J shed 0 bases, with 13 bases lying between them. The CDR3 runs 14 residues. CDR3 sequence: CASHVGQPNYGYTF. The CDR3 DNA reads TGCGCCAGCCACGTTGGACAACCTAACTATGGCTACACCTTC.

This clonotype has at least ten counts. The chain recombines TRBV27 with TRBJ2-7; D gene unclear. The V end was cut by 3 bases, the J end by 0 bases, with 6 bases between. CDR3 length equals 13 residues. From germline, CDR1 is MNHEY and CDR2 SMNVEV (reference sequence). CDR3 protein: CASSFQVSYEQYF. In nucleotides, the CDR3 is TGTGCCAGCAGTTTTCAGGTCTCCTACGAGCAGTACTTC.

This clonotype was detected ten times or more. J is TRBJ1-2 and V is TRBV5-1, with D hard to call. This CDR3 spans 16 amino acids. V shed 0 bases and J shed 0 bases, with 12 bases lying between them. Germline V gives CDR1 SGHRS, CDR2 YFSETQ. The CDR3 nucleotides read TGCGCCAGCAGCTTGGGACACGAGGCATCTAACTATGGCTACACCTTC. Translated, it gives CASSLGHEASNYGYTF.

This clonotype was picked up many times. The chain combines TRBV5-1 with TRBJ1-1; 8 bases are a match to TRBD1. This CDR3 region has 14 residues. CDR1 and CDR2 from the germline V gene are SGHRS and YFSETQ. V was clipped by 4 bases and J by 1 base; unmatched bases: 3. The CDR3 DNA sequence: TGCGCCAGCAGCAAACAGGGGGGGAACACTGAAGCTTTCTTT. Translated: CASSKQGGNTEAFF.

Many counts were recorded for this clonotype. The chain is built from TRBV28 and TRBJ2-5; 10 bases align to TRBD2. The CDR3 runs to 15 residues. CDR1 MDHEN and CDR2 SYDVKM come from the germline V gene. Trimming removed 3 bases from V and 1 base from J; junction bases left unmatched: 2. This CDR3 is CASSLASGGQETQYF. The CDR3 nucleotides are TGTGCCAGCAGTTTGGCTAGCGGGGGCCAAGAGACCCAGTACTTC.

This clonotype has a count of ten or more. The genes are TRBV6-4 and TRBJ2-3; the match to TRBD2 covers 10 bases. The V segment lost 6 bases and the J segment 4 bases; nucleotides outside the gene matches: 4. CDR1 and CDR2 from the germline V gene are MRHNA and SNTAGT. CDR3 length equals 14 residues. CDR3 bases: TGTGCCAGCAGCGTCGGACTAGCGGCAGATACGCAGTATTTT. Its protein is CASSVGLAADTQYF.

This clonotype was detected many times. The V gene is TRBV19, the J gene TRBJ2-6; D is ambiguous. The CDR3 is made up of 14 amino acids. V lost 11 bases and J 0 bases, leaving 11 bases between the germline ends. Germline V gene data show CDR1 as LNHDA and CDR2 as SQIVND (reference sequence). The CDR3 coding sequence is TGTGCCTCTTCAGATGGCTCTGGGGCCAACGTCCTGACTTTC. This codes for CASSDGSGANVLTF. The variable domain in full, with the rest retrieved from reference TRBV19 and TRBJ2-6, is DGGITQSPKYLFRKEGQNVTLSCEQNLNHDAMYWYRQDPGQGLRLIYYSQIVNDFQKGDIAEGYSVSREKKESFPLTVTSAQKNPTAFYLCASSDGSGANVLTFGAGSRLTVL.

This clonotype was found many times. V gene TRBV5-1 combines with J gene TRBJ2-2; 10 nucleotides agree with TRBD1. Per the germline V gene, CDR1 is SGHRS and CDR2 is YFSETQ. V shed 3 bases and J 4 bases; nucleotides not matched to a gene: 9. The CDR3 loop spans 17 amino acids. CDR3 loop: CASSSGVGQGTTGELFF. The CDR3 DNA is TGCGCCAGCAGCTCGGGCGTGGGACAGGGGACCACCGGGGAGCTGTTTTTT. The full variable domain, in which reference TRBV5-1 and TRBJ2-2 provide the parts outside the CDR3, is KAGVTQTPRYLIKTRGQQVTLSCSPISGHRSVSWYQQTPGQGLQFLFEYFSETQRNKGNFPGRFSGRQFSNSRSEMNVSTLELGDSALYLCASSSGVGQGTTGELFFGEGSRLTVL.

This clonotype was seen at least ten times. The chain uses TRBV10-3 and TRBJ2-1; D gene unclear. The CDR3 has 14 residues. The germline CDR1 and CDR2 sequences are ENHRY and SYGVKD. Trimming took 3 bases from V and 3 from J, leaving 9 bases between them. The CDR3 nucleotides are TGTGCCATCAGTGAAATTTCGGGCTACAATGAGCAGTTCTTC. Protein: CAISEISGYNEQFF.

This clonotype was detected ten times or more. In DNA, the CDR3 is TGCAGTGCGGCTCTAGCGGAAAGCTCCTACAATGAGCAGTTCTTC. Translation gives CSAALAESSYNEQFF. This chain joins TRBV20-1 and TRBJ2-1; 7 bases fit TRBD2. This CDR3 contains 15 residues. Germline assignment: CDR1 DFQATT and CDR2 SNEGSKA (reference sequence). Losses at the gene ends were 6 bases for V and 0 bases for J; bases not matched to a gene: 8.

This clonotype was detected many times. This chain joins TRBV6-5 and TRBJ1-1; TRBD1 aligns across 7 bases. This CDR3 is built from 14 residues. Losses at the gene ends were 6 bases for V and 11 bases for J; bases not matched to a gene: 15. Germline CDR1 reads MNHEY; CDR2 reads SVGAGI. The chain's CDR3 is CASRSTGSVIEAFF. The CDR3 region has the DNA TGTGCCAGCAGGTCGACAGGGTCGGTGATCGAGGCTTTCTTT.

This clonotype was seen ten or more times. The chain employs TRBV5-5 and TRBJ2-2; perhaps TRBD1 as D (5 bases). Germline V CDR1 and CDR2: SGHKS, YYEKEE (reference sequence). V lost 4 bases and J lost 4, with 14 bases in between. This CDR3 is 15 amino acids long. The CDR3 reads CASSHGQPRTGELFF. The CDR3 DNA is TGTGCCAGCAGCCACGGACAACCTCGCACCGGGGAGCTGTTTTTT.

There are many counts of this clonotype. The chain combines TRBV7-9 with TRBJ1-1, with D possibly TRBD1 on 5 matching bases. CDR1 is SEHNR and CDR2 is FQNEAQ in the germline V gene (reference sequence). The CDR3 runs to 16 residues. Trimming stripped 4 bases from V and 0 bases from J, with 15 bases between. The CDR3 sequence is CASSSTGWGLNTEAFF. The CDR3 DNA sequence: TGTGCCAGCAGCTCAACGGGCTGGGGCTTGAACACTGAAGCTTTCTTT.

The table lists this clonotype with many counts. The genes are TRBV3-1 and TRBJ2-3; 10 bases are a match to TRBD1. CDR1 and CDR2 (germline): LGHDT, YNNKEL (reference sequence). Trimming removed 6 bases from V and 6 bases from J; junction bases left unmatched: 6. The CDR3 extends over 14 amino acids. The CDR3 protein is CASRRQGAGDTQYF. CDR3 nucleotides: TGTGCCAGCAGACGACAGGGGGCCGGGGATACGCAGTATTTT.

The rearrangement uses TRBV7-8 and TRBJ1-4, with D possibly TRBD1 on 5 matching bases. This CDR3 region has 14 residues. Trimming pared 8 bases from V and 1 base from J, leaving 11 bases between. CDR1 SGHVS and CDR2 FQNEAQ come from the germline V gene. This CDR3 is CASPQVLTNEKLFF. CDR3 sequence (DNA): TGTGCCAGCCCACAGGTTTTAACTAATGAAAAACTGTTTTTT.

There are many counts of this clonotype. The chain joins TRBV20-1 to TRBJ2-7; the D gene is possibly TRBD2 (7 bases). This CDR3 has 14 residues. Germline V gene data show CDR1 as DFQATT and CDR2 as SNEGSKA (reference sequence). V gave up 4 bases and J gave up 4 bases, with 17 bases separating them. The CDR3 sequence: CSATDRGATYEQYF. The CDR3 DNA sequence: TGCAGTGCTACCGACCGGGGGGCTACTTACGAGCAGTACTTC.

This clonotype came up many times. At one of its ends the junction is not consistent with the germline gene, which may arise from a read error. The rearrangement uses TRBV5-1 and TRBJ1-6; 7 bases fit TRBD1. CDR3 length equals 16 residues. Per germline, CDR1 SGHRS and CDR2 YFSETQ. CDR3 amino acids: CASRLEQGIINSPLHF. CDR3 nucleotide sequence: TGCGCCAGCAGATTGGAACAGGGGATTATTAATTCACCCCTCCACTTT.